This TCR beta chain was recorded in a study of technical replicates of blood from a handful of donors. This CDR3 is built from 12 residues. V shed 2 bases, J shed 7 bases, and the junction held 3 bases outside the gene matches. CDR1 is SGHNT, CDR2 YYREEE, per germline (reference sequence). Profiled with immunoSEQ multiplex PCR; TCRdb holds only in-frame clones, not every one. The top ten clones hold 0.25% of a sample with 76,000 or so clones, 90% to 95% of them seen once. Sequenced input: T cells isolated from PBMCs. V gene TRBV5-4 combines with J gene TRBJ2-7, with 7 positions matching TRBD2. This TCR was sampled from a human donor in good health. CDR3 sequence: CASSFGAGEQYF. The CDR3 coding sequence is TGTGCCAGCAGCTTTGGAGCGGGGGAGCAGTACTTC. The whole variable domain, filled in from reference TRBV5-4 and TRBJ2-7, reads ETGVTQSPTHLIKTRGQQVTLRCSSQSGHNTVSWYQQALGQGPQFIFQYYREEENGRGNFPPRFSGLQFPNYSSELNVNALELDDSALYLCASSFGAGEQYFGPGTRLTVT.